One sample yielded the 16 T cell receptor beta chains listed below, sequenced in a study of blood T cell repertoires in COVID-19. TCRdb's copy holds only in-frame clones and misses some; the assay was immunoSEQ multiplex PCR. The repertoire holds over 200,000 clones, with about nine tenths as singletons. Sequenced material: peripheral blood. Receptors originate from a man aged 25 to 40 who had recovered from COVID-19.

This clone came up once. This rearrangement joins TRBV2 to TRBJ1-3; a possible D gene is TRBD1 (5 bases). This CDR3 has 13 residues. The germline V gene has CDR1 SNHLY and CDR2 FYNNEI. Deletions cut 3 bases from V and 6 bases from J, with 9 bases between. The CDR3 coding sequence is TGTGCCAGCAGTGATGCGGGGGTAAACACCATATATTTT. It specifies CASSDAGVNTIYF.

The chain links TRBV19 to TRBJ2-1, with 9 nucleotides matching TRBD1. Germline V gene sequence: CDR1 LNHDA, CDR2 SQIVND (reference sequence). The CDR3 sequence is 14 residues long. After removal of 5 bases from V and 5 bases from J, the junction contained 4 bases not matched to a gene. CDR3 in amino acids: CASSVTGGHNEQFF. The CDR3 nucleotides read TGTGCCAGTAGTGTTACAGGGGGCCACAATGAGCAGTTCTTC.

The rearrangement joins TRBV7-2 to TRBJ2-5; perhaps TRBD1 as D (5 bases). Trimming left V 2 bases short and J 2 bases short, with 15 bases between. From germline, CDR1 is SGHTA and CDR2 FQGNSA. The CDR3 contains 16 residues. The CDR3 DNA reads as TGTGCCAGCAGCTTACAGGGTTCCCGTTCTCAAGAGACCCAGTACTTC. It yields the protein CASSLQGSRSQETQYF.

V usage is TRBV14 and J usage is TRBJ1-6; D may be TRBD1 (5 bases). The CDR3 consists of 17 residues. Germline V gives CDR1 SGHDN, CDR2 FVKESK. Between the trimmed V and J ends, which lost 10 bases and 0 bases, there was a span of 19 bases. CDR3 DNA: TGTGCCATCACCTTGGGGCTGGAGAGCTCCTATAATTCACCCCTCCACTTT. Its translation is CAITLGLESSYNSPLHF.

DNA of the CDR3: TGCGCCAGCAGCCAAGATAGGGACACATCAAGCTCCTACAATGAGCAGTTCTTC. It specifies CASSQDRDTSSSYNEQFF. The V gene is TRBV4-1, the J gene TRBJ2-1, with D maybe TRBD1 (6 bases). The V and J ends lost 0 bases and 0 bases respectively, with 15 bases between them. The CDR3 length is 18 residues. Germline CDR1 MGHRA, CDR2 YSYEKL.

This clone was detected once. The rearrangement joins TRBV4-1 to TRBJ2-1; possible D gene TRBD2, 6 bases. From germline, CDR1 is MGHRA and CDR2 YSYEKL. The CDR3 spans 17 residues. V lost 0 bases and J 10 bases, leaving 22 bases between the germline ends. CDR3: CASSQEWARETVNEQFF. As DNA, the CDR3 is TGCGCCAGCAGCCAAGAGTGGGCCCGGGAGACGGTAAACGAGCAGTTCTTC.

This chain links TRBV4-1 with TRBJ1-1, with D possibly being TRBD1 (5 bases). Germline V CDR1 and CDR2: MGHRA, YSYEKL. The CDR3 sequence is 16 residues long. Trimming took off 0 bases at V and 0 bases at J, with 11 bases between the two ends. CDR3 in DNA: TGCGCCAGCAGCCAAGATTTCCCGACAGTGAACACTGAAGCTTTCTTT. Translated: CASSQDFPTVNTEAFF.

The chain uses TRBV9 and TRBJ2-2, with 7 bases matching TRBD1. CDR3 size: 16 residues. Losses at the gene ends were 4 bases for V and 4 bases for J; bases not matched to a gene: 10. The V gene's germline CDR1 is SGDLS and CDR2 YYNGEE. DNA for the CDR3: TGTGCCAGCAGCACCACAGCACAGGGGCCCACCGGGGAGCTGTTTTTT. Translated: CASSTTAQGPTGELFF.

V usage is TRBV6-5 and J usage is TRBJ1-3; no definite D call. The CDR3 length is 15 residues. V lost 6 bases and J lost 6, with 18 bases in between. The V gene's germline CDR1 is MNHEY and CDR2 SVGAGI. For the CDR3, the DNA is TGTGCCAGCAGGTTAATGGAGGGTTCAGCAAACACCATATATTTT. Its translation: CASRLMEGSANTIYF.

The chain links TRBV6-6 to TRBJ1-2; the match to TRBD1 covers 7 bases. J gave up 0 bases and V 7 bases, and 11 bases lay outside the gene matches. Germline V gene data show CDR1 as MNHNY and CDR2 as SVGAGI (reference sequence). This CDR3 region has 16 residues. The CDR3 DNA sequence: TGTGCCAGCAACGAGATTCCGGGGACAGCTAACTATGGCTACACCTTC. Residues: CASNEIPGTANYGYTF.

This clone was observed a single time. V gene TRBV19 combines with J gene TRBJ2-3; the match to TRBD2 covers 11 bases. The V gene's germline CDR1 is LNHDA and CDR2 SQIVND (reference sequence). The CDR3 is made up of 17 amino acids. V lost 4 bases, J lost 2 bases, and 8 bases stayed unmatched. The CDR3 bases are TGTGCCAGTAGTAGAACCCCGGGACTAGCGGTCACAGATACGCAGTATTTT. Encoded protein: CASSRTPGLAVTDTQYF.

This chain uses TRBV6-6 with TRBJ2-3; tentatively, D is TRBD1 (6 bases). The germline gives CDR1 MNHNY, CDR2 SVGAGI (reference sequence). Trimming took 7 bases from V and 0 from J, leaving 8 bases between them. This CDR3 comprises 13 residues. The CDR3, as DNA: TGTGCCAGCAAGGGGGATAGCACAGATACGCAGTATTTT. Its translation is CASKGDSTDTQYF.

The chain joins TRBV15 to TRBJ2-6; D gene ambiguous. The V and J ends lost 0 bases and 0 bases respectively, with 9 bases between them. Germline V lookup: CDR1 LNHNV, CDR2 YYDKDF (reference sequence). CDR3 length equals 17 residues. CDR3 loop: CATSRDTVNSGANVLTF. CDR3 DNA sequence: TGTGCCACCAGCAGAGATACGGTTAACTCTGGGGCCAACGTCCTGACTTTC.

CDR3 nucleotide sequence: TGTGCCAGTGGGTACAGGGGGAGCACTGAAGCTTTCTTT. It encodes CASGYRGSTEAFF. The V gene is TRBV6-6, the J gene TRBJ1-1; 8 nucleotides agree with TRBD1. Per the germline V gene, CDR1 is MNHNY and CDR2 is SVGAGI (reference sequence). This CDR3 region has 13 residues. The V segment lost 9 bases and the J segment 4 bases; nucleotides outside the gene matches: 7.

The chain combines TRBV19 with TRBJ1-4; the match to TRBD1 covers 8 bases. V dropped 7 bases and J dropped 4; count of bases not matched to a gene: 2. Germline V gene data show CDR1 as LNHDA and CDR2 as SQIVND (reference sequence). The CDR3 is made up of 13 amino acids. The CDR3 bases are TGTGCCAGTACCGGACAGGGTAATGAAAAACTGTTTTTT. Protein sequence: CASTGQGNEKLFF. Full variable domain (outside the CDR3, taken from reference TRBV19 and TRBJ1-4): DGGITQSPKYLFRKEGQNVTLSCEQNLNHDAMYWYRQDPGQGLRLIYYSQIVNDFQKGDIAEGYSVSREKKESFPLTVTSAQKNPTAFYLCASTGQGNEKLFFGSGTQLSVL.

V is TRBV24-1 and J is TRBJ1-2; D remains unclear. Germline CDR1 and CDR2: KGHDR and SFDVKD. CDR3 size: 13 residues. V lost 3 bases to trimming and J lost 4 bases, with 8 bases between them. The CDR3 loop reads CATSDGLSYGYTF. CDR3 DNA: TGTGCCACCAGTGATGGACTGAGCTATGGCTACACCTTC.